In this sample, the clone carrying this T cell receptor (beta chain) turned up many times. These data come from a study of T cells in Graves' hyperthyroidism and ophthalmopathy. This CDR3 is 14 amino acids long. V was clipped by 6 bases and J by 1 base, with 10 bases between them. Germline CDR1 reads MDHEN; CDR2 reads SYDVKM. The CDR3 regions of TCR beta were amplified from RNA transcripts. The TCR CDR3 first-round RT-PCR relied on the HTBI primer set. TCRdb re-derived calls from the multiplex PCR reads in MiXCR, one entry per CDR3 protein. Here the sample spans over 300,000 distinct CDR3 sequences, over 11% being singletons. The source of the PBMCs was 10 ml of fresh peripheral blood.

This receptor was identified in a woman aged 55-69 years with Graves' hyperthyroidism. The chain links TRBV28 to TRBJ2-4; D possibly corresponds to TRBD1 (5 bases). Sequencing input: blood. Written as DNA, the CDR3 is TGTGCCAGCAGAGGGGCTTGGGCCAAAAACATTCAGTACTTC. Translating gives CASRGAWAKNIQYF.